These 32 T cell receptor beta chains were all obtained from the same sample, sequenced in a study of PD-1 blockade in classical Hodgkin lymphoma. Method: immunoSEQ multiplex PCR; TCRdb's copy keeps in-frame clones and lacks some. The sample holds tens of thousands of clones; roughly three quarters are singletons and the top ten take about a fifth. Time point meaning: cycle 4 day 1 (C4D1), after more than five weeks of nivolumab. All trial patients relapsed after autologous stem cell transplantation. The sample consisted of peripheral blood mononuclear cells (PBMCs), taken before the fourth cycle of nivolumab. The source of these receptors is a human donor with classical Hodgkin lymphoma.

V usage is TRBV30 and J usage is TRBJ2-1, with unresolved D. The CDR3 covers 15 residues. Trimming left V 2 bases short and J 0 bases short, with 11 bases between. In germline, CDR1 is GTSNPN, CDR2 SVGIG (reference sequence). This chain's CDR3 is CAWSRTSHSYNEQFF. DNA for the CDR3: TGTGCCTGGAGTCGGACGAGCCACTCCTACAATGAGCAGTTCTTC.

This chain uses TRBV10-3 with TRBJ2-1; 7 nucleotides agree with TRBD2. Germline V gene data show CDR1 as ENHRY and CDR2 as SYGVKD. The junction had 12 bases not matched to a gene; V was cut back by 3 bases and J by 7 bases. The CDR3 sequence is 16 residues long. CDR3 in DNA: TGTGCCATCAGTGACCCGAGCGGGAAAGGGGAAAATGAGCAGTTCTTC. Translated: CAISDPSGKGENEQFF.

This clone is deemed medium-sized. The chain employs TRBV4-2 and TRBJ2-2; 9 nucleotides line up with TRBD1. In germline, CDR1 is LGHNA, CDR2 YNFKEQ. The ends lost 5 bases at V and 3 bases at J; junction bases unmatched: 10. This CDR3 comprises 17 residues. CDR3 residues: CASSATGGARDTGELFF. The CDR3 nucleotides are TGTGCCAGCAGCGCAACAGGGGGCGCGAGGGACACCGGGGAGCTGTTTTTT.

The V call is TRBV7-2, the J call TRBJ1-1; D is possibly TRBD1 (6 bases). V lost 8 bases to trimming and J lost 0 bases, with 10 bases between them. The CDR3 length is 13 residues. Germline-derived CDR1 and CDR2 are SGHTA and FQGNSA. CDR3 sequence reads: CASGGTLNTEAFF. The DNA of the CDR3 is TGTGCCAGCGGTGGGACACTGAACACTGAAGCTTTCTTT. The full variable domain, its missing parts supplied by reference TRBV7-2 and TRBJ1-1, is GAGVSQSPSNKVTEKGKDVELRCDPISGHTALYWYRQSLGQGLEFLIYFQGNSAPDKSGLPSDRFSAERTGGSVSTLTIQRTQQEDSAVYLCASGGTLNTEAFFGQGTRLTVV.

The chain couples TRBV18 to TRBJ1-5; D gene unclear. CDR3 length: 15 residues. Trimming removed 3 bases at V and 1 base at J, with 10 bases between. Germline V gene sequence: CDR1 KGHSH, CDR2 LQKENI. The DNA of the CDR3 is TGTGCCAGCTCACCGACGAGTGAGAGCAATCAGCCCCAGCATTTT. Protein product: CASSPTSESNQPQHF.

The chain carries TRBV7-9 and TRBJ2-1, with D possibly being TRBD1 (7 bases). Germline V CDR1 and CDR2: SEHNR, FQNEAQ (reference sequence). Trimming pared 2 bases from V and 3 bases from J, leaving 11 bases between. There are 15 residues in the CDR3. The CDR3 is CASSLQGGGYNEQFF. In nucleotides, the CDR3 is TGTGCCAGCAGCTTACAGGGGGGAGGCTACAATGAGCAGTTCTTC.

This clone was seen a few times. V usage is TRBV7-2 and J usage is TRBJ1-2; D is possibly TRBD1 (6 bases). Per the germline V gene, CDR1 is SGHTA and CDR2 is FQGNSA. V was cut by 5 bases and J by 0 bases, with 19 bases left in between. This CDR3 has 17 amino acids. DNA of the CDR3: TGTGCCAGCAGCACGAGCCGGGACATCGGGCCTAACTATGGCTACACCTTC. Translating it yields CASSTSRDIGPNYGYTF.

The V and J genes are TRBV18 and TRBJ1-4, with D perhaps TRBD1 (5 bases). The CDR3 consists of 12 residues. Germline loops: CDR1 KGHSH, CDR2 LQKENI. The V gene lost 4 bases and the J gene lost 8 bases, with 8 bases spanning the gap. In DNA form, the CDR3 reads TGTGCCAGCTCACAACGGGACGAAAAACTGTTTTTT. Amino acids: CASSQRDEKLFF.

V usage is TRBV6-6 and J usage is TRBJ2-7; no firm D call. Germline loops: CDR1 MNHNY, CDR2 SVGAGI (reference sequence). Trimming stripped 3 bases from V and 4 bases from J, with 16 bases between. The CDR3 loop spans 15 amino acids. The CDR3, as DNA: TGTGCCAGCAGTTATGAGGCCCAACAACTTTACGAGCAGTACTTC. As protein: CASSYEAQQLYEQYF.

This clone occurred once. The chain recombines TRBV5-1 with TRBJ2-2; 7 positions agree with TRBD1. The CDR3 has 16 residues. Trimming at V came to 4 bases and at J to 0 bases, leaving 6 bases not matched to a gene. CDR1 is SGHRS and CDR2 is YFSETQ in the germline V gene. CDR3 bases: TGCGCCAGCAGCCTAGGACAGGCGACGAACACCGGGGAGCTGTTTTTT. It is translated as CASSLGQATNTGELFF.

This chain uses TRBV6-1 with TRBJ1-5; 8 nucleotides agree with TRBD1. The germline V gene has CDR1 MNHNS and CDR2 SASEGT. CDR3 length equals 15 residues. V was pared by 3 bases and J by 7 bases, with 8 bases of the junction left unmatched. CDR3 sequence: CASSEVGQGRQPQHF. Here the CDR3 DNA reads TGTGCCAGCAGTGAGGTCGGACAGGGTCGACAGCCCCAGCATTTT.

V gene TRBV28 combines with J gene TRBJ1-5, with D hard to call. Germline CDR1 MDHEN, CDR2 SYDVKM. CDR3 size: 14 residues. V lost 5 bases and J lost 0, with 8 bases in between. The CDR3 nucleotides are TGTGCCAGCAGTGACCACGTTAGCAATCAGCCCCAGCATTTT. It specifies CASSDHVSNQPQHF.

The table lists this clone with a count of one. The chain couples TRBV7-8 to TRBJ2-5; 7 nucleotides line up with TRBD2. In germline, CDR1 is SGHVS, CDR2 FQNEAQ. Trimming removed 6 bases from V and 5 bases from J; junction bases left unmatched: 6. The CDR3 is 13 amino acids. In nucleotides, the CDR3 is TGTGCCAGCAGTTCGGGGGGAAGGGAGACCCAGTACTTC. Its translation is CASSSGGRETQYF.

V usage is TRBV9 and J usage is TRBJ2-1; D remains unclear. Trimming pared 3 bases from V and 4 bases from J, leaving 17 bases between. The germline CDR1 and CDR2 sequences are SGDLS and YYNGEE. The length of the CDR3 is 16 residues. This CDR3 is CASSAWIELSYNEQFF. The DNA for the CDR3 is TGTGCCAGCAGCGCCTGGATTGAGCTCTCATACAATGAGCAGTTCTTC. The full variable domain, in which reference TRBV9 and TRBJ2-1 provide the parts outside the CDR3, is DSGVTQTPKHLITATGQRVTLRCSPRSGDLSVYWYQQSLDQGLQFLIQYYNGEERAKGNILERFSAQQFPDLHSELNLSSLELGDSALYFCASSAWIELSYNEQFFGPGTRLTVL.

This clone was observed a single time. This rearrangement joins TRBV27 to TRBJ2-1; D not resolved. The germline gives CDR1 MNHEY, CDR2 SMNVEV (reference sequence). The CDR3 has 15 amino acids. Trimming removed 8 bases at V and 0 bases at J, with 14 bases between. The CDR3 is CASGSLVGSYNEQFF. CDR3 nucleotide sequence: TGTGCCAGCGGATCTCTAGTGGGCTCCTACAATGAGCAGTTCTTC.

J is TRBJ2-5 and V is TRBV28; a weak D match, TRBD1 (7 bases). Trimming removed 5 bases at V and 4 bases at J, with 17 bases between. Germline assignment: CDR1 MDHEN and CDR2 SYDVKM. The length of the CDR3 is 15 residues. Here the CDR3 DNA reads TGTGCCAGCAGTGGGTACCAGGGGGGCCGAGAGACCCAGTACTTC. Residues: CASSGYQGGRETQYF. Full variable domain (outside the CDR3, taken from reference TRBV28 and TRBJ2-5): DVKVTQSSRYLVKRTGEKVFLECVQDMDHENMFWYRQDPGLGLRLIYFSYDVKMKEKGDIPEGYSVSREKKERFSLILESASTNQTSMYLCASSGYQGGRETQYFGPGTRLLVL.

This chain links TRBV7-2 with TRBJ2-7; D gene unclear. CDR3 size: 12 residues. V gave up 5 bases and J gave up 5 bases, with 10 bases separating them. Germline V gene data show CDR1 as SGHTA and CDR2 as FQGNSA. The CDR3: CASSPPAHEQYF. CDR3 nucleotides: TGTGCCAGCAGCCCGCCTGCCCACGAGCAGTACTTC.

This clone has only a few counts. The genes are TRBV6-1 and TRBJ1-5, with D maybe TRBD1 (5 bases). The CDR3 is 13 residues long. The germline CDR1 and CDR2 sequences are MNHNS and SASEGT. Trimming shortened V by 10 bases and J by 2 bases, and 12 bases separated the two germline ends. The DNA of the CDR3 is TGTGCCATTTTCGGGGACCGCAATCAGCCCCAGCATTTT. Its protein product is CAIFGDRNQPQHF.

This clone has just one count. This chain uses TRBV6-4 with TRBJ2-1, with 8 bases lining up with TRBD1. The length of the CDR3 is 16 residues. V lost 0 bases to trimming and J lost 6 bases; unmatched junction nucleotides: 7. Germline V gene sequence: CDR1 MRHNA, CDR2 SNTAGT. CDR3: CASSDSGTGIVNEQFF. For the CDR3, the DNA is TGTGCCAGCAGTGACTCGGGGACAGGAATAGTCAATGAGCAGTTCTTC.

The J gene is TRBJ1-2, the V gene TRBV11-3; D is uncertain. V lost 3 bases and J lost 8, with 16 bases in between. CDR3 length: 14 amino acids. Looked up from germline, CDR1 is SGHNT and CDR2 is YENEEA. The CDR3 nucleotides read TGTGCCAGCAGCTTGGACCGGACTGGAGCGGGCTACACCTTC. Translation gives CASSLDRTGAGYTF.

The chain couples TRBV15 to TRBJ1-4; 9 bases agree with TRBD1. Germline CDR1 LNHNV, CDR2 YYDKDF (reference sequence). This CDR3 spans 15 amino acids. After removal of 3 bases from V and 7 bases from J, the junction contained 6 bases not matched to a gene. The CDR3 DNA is TGTGCCACCAGCAGCGCCGGGACAGGGTCTGAAAAACTGTTTTTT. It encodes CATSSAGTGSEKLFF.

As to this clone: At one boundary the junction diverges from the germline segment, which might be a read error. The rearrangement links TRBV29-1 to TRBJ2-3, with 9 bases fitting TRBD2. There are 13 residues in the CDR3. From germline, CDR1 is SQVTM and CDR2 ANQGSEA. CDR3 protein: CSVEAGGTDTQYF. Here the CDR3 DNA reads TGCAGCGTCGAAGCGGGGGGAACAGATACGCAGTATTTT.

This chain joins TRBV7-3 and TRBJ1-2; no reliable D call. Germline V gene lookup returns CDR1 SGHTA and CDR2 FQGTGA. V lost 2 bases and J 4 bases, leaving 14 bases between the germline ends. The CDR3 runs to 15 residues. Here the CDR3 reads CASSLGKGRSYGYTF. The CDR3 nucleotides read TGTGCCAGCAGCTTAGGCAAAGGACGGTCCTATGGCTACACCTTC.

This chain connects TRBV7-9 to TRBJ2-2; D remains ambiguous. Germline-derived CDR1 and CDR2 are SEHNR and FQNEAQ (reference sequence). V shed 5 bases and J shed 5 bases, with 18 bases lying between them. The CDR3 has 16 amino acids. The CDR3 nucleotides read TGTGCCAGCAGCACCGTCGGCGCGCGACTTACCGGGGAGCTGTTTTTT. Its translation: CASSTVGARLTGELFF.

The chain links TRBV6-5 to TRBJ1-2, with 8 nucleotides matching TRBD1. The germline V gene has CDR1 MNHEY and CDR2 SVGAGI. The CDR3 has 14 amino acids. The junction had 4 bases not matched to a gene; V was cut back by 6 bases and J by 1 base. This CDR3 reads CASSPDRGNYGYTF. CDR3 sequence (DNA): TGTGCCAGCAGCCCCGACAGGGGTAACTATGGCTACACCTTC.

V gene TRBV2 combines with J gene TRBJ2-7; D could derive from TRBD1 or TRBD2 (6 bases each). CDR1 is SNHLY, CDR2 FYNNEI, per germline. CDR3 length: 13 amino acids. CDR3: CASAEGGSYEQYF. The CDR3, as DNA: TGTGCTTCAGCAGAGGGGGGATCCTACGAGCAGTACTTC. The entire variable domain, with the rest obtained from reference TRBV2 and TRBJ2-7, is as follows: EPEVTQTPSHQVTQMGQEVILRCVPISNHLYFYWYRQILGQKVEFLVSFYNNEISEKSEIFDDQFSVERPDGSNFTLKIRSTKLEDSAMYFCASAEGGSYEQYFGPGTRLTVT.

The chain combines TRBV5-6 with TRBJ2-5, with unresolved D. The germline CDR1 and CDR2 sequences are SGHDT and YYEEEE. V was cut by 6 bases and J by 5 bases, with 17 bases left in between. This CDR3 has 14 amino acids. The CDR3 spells CASTQSHGPETQYF. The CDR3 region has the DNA TGTGCCAGCACCCAATCCCACGGGCCGGAGACCCAGTACTTC.

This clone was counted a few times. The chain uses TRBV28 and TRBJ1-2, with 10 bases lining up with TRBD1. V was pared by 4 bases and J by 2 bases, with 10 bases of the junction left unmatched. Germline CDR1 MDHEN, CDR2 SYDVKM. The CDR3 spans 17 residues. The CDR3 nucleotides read TGTGCCAGCAGTTCAGCGGGACAGGGGAGGGACAACTATGGCTACACCTTC. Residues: CASSSAGQGRDNYGYTF.

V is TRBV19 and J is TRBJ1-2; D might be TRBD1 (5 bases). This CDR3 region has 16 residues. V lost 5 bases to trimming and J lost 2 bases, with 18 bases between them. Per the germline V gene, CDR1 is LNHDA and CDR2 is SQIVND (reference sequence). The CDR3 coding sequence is TGTGCCAGTAGTCTGCTCCTACAGGAATCCAACTATGGCTACACCTTC. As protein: CASSLLLQESNYGYTF.

CDR3 sequence reads: CASSYTSGTGELFF. The CDR3 coding sequence is TGTGCCAGCAGCTACACAAGCGGGACCGGGGAGCTGTTTTTT. The chain has TRBV9 and TRBJ2-2, with D possibly being TRBD2 (6 bases). Germline lookup yields CDR1 SGDLS and CDR2 YYNGEE. This CDR3 spans 14 amino acids. With 4 bases removed from V and 5 bases from J, the gap between germline ends came to 12 bases.

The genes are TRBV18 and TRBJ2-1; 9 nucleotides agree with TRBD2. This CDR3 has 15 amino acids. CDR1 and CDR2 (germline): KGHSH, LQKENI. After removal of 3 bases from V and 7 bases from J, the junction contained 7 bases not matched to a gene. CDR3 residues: CASSPVAGDGNEQFF. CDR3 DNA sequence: TGTGCCAGCTCACCTGTAGCGGGAGACGGTAATGAGCAGTTCTTC.

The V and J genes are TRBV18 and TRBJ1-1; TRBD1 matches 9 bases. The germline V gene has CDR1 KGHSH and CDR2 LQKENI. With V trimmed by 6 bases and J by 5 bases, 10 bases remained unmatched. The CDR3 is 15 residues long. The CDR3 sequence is CASSPGGTGSTEAFF. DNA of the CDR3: TGTGCCAGCTCCCCCGGGGGGACAGGGTCGACTGAAGCTTTCTTT.